Listed below are T cell receptor beta chains from one sample, sequenced in a study of blood T cells in healthy people across ages. One entry per CDR3 protein results from TCRdb running MiXCR on the 5' RACE reads. The sample holds about 810,000 distinct CDR3 sequences, roughly 40% seen once. Sequencing was carried out using blood. All receptors come from a man between 18 and 35 years old in good health. Each CDR3 is given with its conserved first and last residue. D genes are given only for firm matches. Clone size, where shown, is once, few, many, or a class for clones that have expanded.

D gene	J gene	V gene	clone size	CDR3 protein	CDR3 DNA
NA	TRBJ2-3	TRBV7-9	NA	CASSLGGGRDTDTQYF	TGTGCCAGCAGTTTAGGGGGGGGTAGAGACACAGATACGCAGTATTTT
NA	TRBJ1-1	TRBV29-1	NA	CSVAPGTNTEAFF	TGCAGCGTTGCCCCGGGGACCAACACTGAAGCTTTCTTT
NA	TRBJ1-1	TRBV30	NA	CAWTHEANTEAFF	TGTGCCTGGACTCATGAAGCGAACACTGAAGCTTTCTTT
NA	TRBJ1-1	TRBV20-1	NA	CSARGLIQQGLNTEAFF	TGCAGTGCTAGAGGGCTTATTCAACAGGGCTTGAACACTGAAGCTTTCTTT
TRBD1	TRBJ2-7	TRBV4-3	many	CASSQTPGQGRYEQYF	TGCGCCAGCAGCCAGACCCCGGGACAGGGTAGATACGAGCAGTACTTC
TRBD2	TRBJ2-7	TRBV6-4	NA	CATATSPGNEQYF	TGTGCCACCGCGACTAGCCCGGGCAATGAGCAGTACTTC
TRBD1	TRBJ2-1	TRBV7-9	NA	CASSVTGTAYNEQFF	TGTGCCAGCAGCGTCACCGGGACAGCTTACAATGAGCAGTTCTTC
TRBD2	TRBJ2-5	TRBV5-1	few	CASSLGRGEETQYF	TGCGCCAGCAGCTTGGGACGGGGGGAAGAGACCCAGTACTTC
TRBD1	TRBJ2-7	TRBV27	NA	CASTSLTGAYEQYF	TGTGCCAGCACCTCTCTCACAGGGGCCTACGAGCAGTACTTC
TRBD1	TRBJ2-3	TRBV5-1	NA	CASSATGGSSDTQYF	TGCGCCAGCAGCGCGACAGGGGGCAGTTCAGATACGCAGTATTTT
NA	TRBJ1-4	TRBV6-2/TRBV6-3	NA	CASSYPGQPEKLFF	TGTGCCAGCAGTTACCCAGGACAACCAGAAAAACTGTTTTTT
NA	TRBJ1-1	TRBV12-3/TRBV12-4	few	CASSLLAGTEAFF	TGTGCCAGCAGTTTATTGGCCGGGACTGAAGCTTTCTTT
TRBD1	TRBJ1-6	TRBV20-1	NA	CSARVPRGDSPLHF	TGCAGTGCTAGGGTCCCCAGGGGGGATTCACCCCTCCACTTT
NA	TRBJ2-3	TRBV12-3/TRBV12-4	many	CASTPGDTQYF	TGTGCCAGCACCCCAGGCGATACGCAGTATTTT
NA	TRBJ2-2	TRBV20-1	NA	CSAIKGAGELFF	TGCAGTGCTATAAAAGGAGCCGGGGAGCTGTTTTTT
TRBD1	TRBJ1-1	TRBV3-1	NA	CASNLRDRDTEAFF	TGTGCCAGCAACCTGCGGGACAGAGACACTGAAGCTTTCTTT
NA	TRBJ2-5	TRBV11-3	many	CASSLAGLSNEQYF	TGTGCCAGCAGCTTGGCTGGACTATCCAATGAGCAGTACTTC
NA	TRBJ1-4	TRBV20-1	NA	CSARELRNEKLFF	TGCAGTGCTAGAGAACTGAGGAATGAAAAACTGTTTTTT
NA	TRBJ2-1	TRBV13	NA	CASSFLTSLETQFF	TGTGCCAGCAGCTTCCTGACTAGTTTGGAGACCCAGTTCTTC
TRBD1	TRBJ2-5	TRBV7-7	once	CASSQRQGTPQETQYF	TGTGCCAGCAGTCAAAGACAGGGAACCCCCCAAGAGACCCAGTACTTC
NA	TRBJ2-1	TRBV20-1	many	CSARDNGAPSSYNEQFF	TGCAGTGCTAGAGATAACGGGGCCCCTAGCTCCTACAATGAGCAGTTCTTC
NA	TRBJ2-3	TRBV20-1	NA	CSARDRSGTWGTDTQYF	TGCAGTGCTAGAGATCGTTCCGGGACATGGGGCACAGATACGCAGTATTTT
NA	TRBJ2-1	TRBV7-2	NA	CASSLGDNLRETQFF	TGTGCCAGCAGCTTAGGGGACAACCTGCGGGAGACCCAGTTCTTC
TRBD2	TRBJ2-4	TRBV12-3/TRBV12-4	many	CASSFGGENIQYF	TGTGCCAGCAGTTTTGGGGGGGAAAACATTCAGTACTTC